The rows below give T cell receptor beta chains drawn from one sample of a study of human T cells and chemical hapten exposure. MiXCR, applied by TCRdb to the 5' RACE reads, yields one record per CDR3 protein. Of 80,000 or so distinct CDR3 sequences listed, approximately 16% are singletons. These TCRs come from a female donor in good health. Both conserved end residues are part of each CDR3. Each record gives: V gene, D gene, clone size, J gene, CDR3 protein, CDR3 DNA. A D gene is named only where the DNA matches it firmly. Not all rows give a size; the values are once, few, many and, for expanded clones, a class.

v_gene: TRBV15
d_gene: -
abundance: few
j_gene: TRBJ1-1
CDR3aa: CATSRDNWGRNTEAFF
CDR3nt: TGTGCCACCAGCAGAGATAATTGGGGGAGGAACACTGAAGCTTTCTTT

v_gene: TRBV7-9
d_gene: -
abundance: -
j_gene: TRBJ1-6
CDR3aa: CASSFRGATSSPLHF
CDR3nt: TGTGCCAGCAGCTTTCGTGGTGCCACCTCCTCACCCCTCCACTTT

v_gene: TRBV18
d_gene: TRBD2
abundance: -
j_gene: TRBJ2-1
CDR3aa: CASSLSAAGVGNEQFF
CDR3nt: TGTGCCAGCTCTCTCTCGGCGGCGGGAGTGGGGAATGAGCAGTTCTTC

v_gene: TRBV6-1
d_gene: TRBD2
abundance: -
j_gene: TRBJ2-1
CDR3aa: CASRHGGIAGGASSYNEQFF
CDR3nt: TGTGCCAGCAGGCACGGGGGGATAGCGGGAGGCGCCAGCTCCTACAATGAGCAGTTCTTC

v_gene: TRBV29-1
d_gene: -
abundance: -
j_gene: TRBJ1-4
CDR3aa: CSVATGSNEKLFF
CDR3nt: TGCAGCGTAGCAACAGGGAGTAATGAAAAACTGTTTTTT

v_gene: TRBV7-2
d_gene: TRBD2
abundance: -
j_gene: TRBJ2-3
CDR3aa: CASSSPGLAWHTQYF
CDR3nt: TGTGCCAGCAGCTCACCGGGACTAGCATGGCATACGCAGTATTTT

v_gene: TRBV20-1
d_gene: -
abundance: few
j_gene: TRBJ2-5
CDR3aa: CSAIGDHQETQYF
CDR3nt: TGCAGTGCTATAGGGGACCACCAAGAGACCCAGTACTTC

v_gene: TRBV5-1
d_gene: TRBD2
abundance: few
j_gene: TRBJ2-1
CDR3aa: CASSLGGTSGRSSYNEQFF
CDR3nt: TGCGCCAGCAGCTTGGGGGGGACTAGCGGGAGGAGCTCCTACAATGAGCAGTTCTTC

v_gene: TRBV30
d_gene: -
abundance: few
j_gene: TRBJ1-3
CDR3aa: CAWSVQASGNTIYF
CDR3nt: TGTGCCTGGAGTGTACAGGCCTCTGGAAACACCATATATTTT

v_gene: TRBV7-2
d_gene: TRBD2
abundance: -
j_gene: TRBJ2-3
CDR3aa: CASSEGLAGTDTQYF
CDR3nt: TGTGCCAGCAGCGAAGGACTAGCGGGAACAGATACGCAGTATTTT

v_gene: TRBV5-1
d_gene: TRBD1
abundance: few
j_gene: TRBJ1-4
CDR3aa: CASSWGQATTNEKLFF
CDR3nt: TGCGCCAGCAGCTGGGGACAGGCGACAACTAATGAAAAACTGTTTTTT

v_gene: TRBV7-2
d_gene: -
abundance: -
j_gene: TRBJ2-3
CDR3aa: CASSLGPSGTDTQYF
CDR3nt: TGTGCCAGCAGCTTAGGTCCTAGCGGCACAGATACGCAGTATTTT

v_gene: TRBV20-1
d_gene: TRBD1
abundance: few
j_gene: TRBJ1-3
CDR3aa: CSASRTGRGNTIYF
CDR3nt: TGCAGTGCTAGTAGGACAGGGCGAGGAAACACCATATATTTT

v_gene: TRBV12-3/TRBV12-4
d_gene: -
abundance: few
j_gene: TRBJ1-2
CDR3aa: CASSAVYGYTF
CDR3nt: TGTGCCAGCAGTGCTGTCTATGGCTACACCTTC

v_gene: TRBV11-2
d_gene: -
abundance: few
j_gene: TRBJ1-1
CDR3aa: CASSSSKNTEAFF
CDR3nt: TGTGCCAGCAGCTCGTCGAAGAACACTGAAGCTTTCTTT

v_gene: TRBV6-5
d_gene: TRBD2
abundance: -
j_gene: TRBJ2-1
CDR3aa: CASSYSVSGTGKDEQFF
CDR3nt: TGTGCCAGCAGTTACTCTGTCAGCGGGACGGGTAAGGATGAGCAGTTCTTC

v_gene: TRBV4-1
d_gene: TRBD1
abundance: -
j_gene: TRBJ2-3
CDR3aa: CASSQETGGESDTQYF
CDR3nt: TGCGCCAGCAGCCAAGAAACAGGGGGCGAATCAGATACGCAGTATTTT

v_gene: TRBV6-6
d_gene: TRBD1
abundance: -
j_gene: TRBJ1-6
CDR3aa: CASSYSDRGGALHF
CDR3nt: TGTGCCAGCAGTTACTCCGACAGGGGAGGAGCCCTCCACTTT

v_gene: TRBV2
d_gene: -
abundance: few
j_gene: TRBJ1-1
CDR3aa: CASSRDTEAFF
CDR3nt: TGTGCCAGCAGTCGAGACACTGAAGCTTTCTTT

v_gene: TRBV12-3/TRBV12-4
d_gene: -
abundance: -
j_gene: TRBJ1-3
CDR3aa: CASANYGNTIYF
CDR3nt: TGTGCCAGCGCCAACTATGGAAACACCATATATTTT

v_gene: TRBV5-1
d_gene: -
abundance: many
j_gene: TRBJ1-1
CDR3aa: CASSLKELNTEAFF
CDR3nt: TGCGCCAGCAGCTTGAAAGAGCTGAACACTGAAGCTTTCTTT

v_gene: TRBV7-8
d_gene: -
abundance: -
j_gene: TRBJ1-4
CDR3aa: CASSLAPQTGEKLFF
CDR3nt: TGTGCCAGCAGCTTAGCCCCCCAAACCGGTGAAAAACTGTTTTTT

v_gene: TRBV7-9
d_gene: -
abundance: once
j_gene: TRBJ2-5
CDR3aa: CASSQAVREQETQYF
CDR3nt: TGTGCCAGCAGCCAAGCGGTACGGGAACAAGAGACCCAGTACTTC

v_gene: TRBV28
d_gene: TRBD2
abundance: few
j_gene: TRBJ2-3
CDR3aa: CASGAWGLAGSTDTQYF
CDR3nt: TGTGCCAGCGGGGCATGGGGTCTAGCGGGTAGCACAGATACGCAGTATTTT

v_gene: TRBV14
d_gene: -
abundance: -
j_gene: TRBJ2-1
CDR3aa: CASSQDQGVSYNEQFF
CDR3nt: TGTGCCAGCAGCCAAGATCAGGGCGTCTCCTACAATGAGCAGTTCTTC

v_gene: TRBV6-5
d_gene: TRBD1
abundance: -
j_gene: TRBJ2-7
CDR3aa: CASSHGQGEYEQYF
CDR3nt: TGTGCCAGCAGTCACGGACAGGGAGAGTACGAGCAGTACTTC

v_gene: TRBV29-1
d_gene: -
abundance: many
j_gene: TRBJ2-3
CDR3aa: CSVGQGFGTDTQYF
CDR3nt: TGCAGCGTTGGCCAGGGTTTTGGCACAGATACGCAGTATTTT

v_gene: TRBV4-3
d_gene: -
abundance: -
j_gene: TRBJ1-2
CDR3aa: CASSQVFGQSYGYTF
CDR3nt: TGCGCCAGCAGCCAAGTTTTCGGACAGTCCTATGGCTACACCTTC

v_gene: TRBV27
d_gene: -
abundance: few
j_gene: TRBJ1-6
CDR3aa: CASGWTAINSPLHF
CDR3nt: TGTGCCAGCGGCTGGACAGCCATTAATTCACCCCTCCACTTT

v_gene: TRBV12-3/TRBV12-4
d_gene: -
abundance: few
j_gene: TRBJ1-2
CDR3aa: CASSLGWNYGYTF
CDR3nt: TGTGCCAGCAGTTTGGGCTGGAACTATGGCTACACCTTC

v_gene: TRBV6-6
d_gene: -
abundance: few
j_gene: TRBJ1-2
CDR3aa: CASSRTQDANYGYTF
CDR3nt: TGTGCCAGCAGTCGGACCCAAGATGCTAACTATGGCTACACCTTC

v_gene: TRBV7-9
d_gene: -
abundance: many
j_gene: TRBJ1-4
CDR3aa: CASSLNTGSEKLFF
CDR3nt: TGTGCCAGCAGCTTAAATACGGGCTCTGAAAAACTGTTTTTT

v_gene: TRBV6-1
d_gene: -
abundance: many
j_gene: TRBJ1-1
CDR3aa: CASSELGPETTEAFF
CDR3nt: TGTGCCAGCAGTGAACTCGGTCCAGAGACGACTGAAGCTTTCTTT

v_gene: TRBV12-3/TRBV12-4
d_gene: TRBD1
abundance: few
j_gene: TRBJ2-2
CDR3aa: CASSTATGGNTGELFF
CDR3nt: TGTGCCAGCAGTACGGCGACAGGGGGAAACACCGGGGAGCTGTTTTTT

v_gene: TRBV7-6
d_gene: TRBD1
abundance: -
j_gene: TRBJ1-3
CDR3aa: CASSLAPQGVMNTIYF
CDR3nt: TGTGCCAGCAGCTTAGCCCCGCAGGGGGTCATGAACACCATATATTTT

v_gene: TRBV28
d_gene: -
abundance: -
j_gene: TRBJ1-2
CDR3aa: CASRPHGGEDYGYTF
CDR3nt: TGTGCCAGCAGGCCACACGGGGGGGAAGACTATGGCTACACCTTC

v_gene: TRBV6-2/TRBV6-3
d_gene: -
abundance: -
j_gene: TRBJ2-4
CDR3aa: CASSIPLLAKNIQYF
CDR3nt: TGTGCCAGCAGTATCCCGCTACTAGCCAAAAACATTCAGTACTTC

v_gene: TRBV2
d_gene: -
abundance: few
j_gene: TRBJ2-2
CDR3aa: CASRGDTGELFF
CDR3nt: TGTGCCAGCAGAGGCGACACCGGGGAGCTGTTTTTT

v_gene: TRBV19
d_gene: -
abundance: -
j_gene: TRBJ2-7
CDR3aa: CASSTTRGGYEQYF
CDR3nt: TGTGCCAGTAGTACCACCAGGGGAGGCTACGAGCAGTACTTC

v_gene: TRBV7-8
d_gene: -
abundance: -
j_gene: TRBJ2-5
CDR3aa: CASSSQGTSQETQYF
CDR3nt: TGTGCCAGCAGTTCTCAGGGTACAAGCCAAGAGACCCAGTACTTC

v_gene: TRBV20-1
d_gene: TRBD2
abundance: many
j_gene: TRBJ2-3
CDR3aa: CSARDLERGRQDTQYF
CDR3nt: TGCAGTGCTAGAGATCTTGAGCGGGGACGGCAAGATACGCAGTATTTT

v_gene: TRBV20-1
d_gene: TRBD2
abundance: few
j_gene: TRBJ2-7
CDR3aa: CSARVRELIHEQYF
CDR3nt: TGCAGTGCTAGAGTGCGGGAGCTCATCCACGAGCAGTACTTC

v_gene: TRBV6-4
d_gene: TRBD1
abundance: many
j_gene: TRBJ2-2
CDR3aa: CASSEDRDTGELFF
CDR3nt: TGTGCCAGCAGTGAGGACAGGGACACCGGGGAGCTGTTTTTT

v_gene: TRBV4-1
d_gene: -
abundance: -
j_gene: TRBJ2-4
CDR3aa: CASSRDTNIQYF
CDR3nt: TGCGCCAGCAGTCGGGACACTAACATTCAGTACTTC

v_gene: TRBV6-5
d_gene: -
abundance: few
j_gene: TRBJ1-1
CDR3aa: CASSYGGENTEAFF
CDR3nt: TGTGCCAGCAGTTACGGAGGGGAGAACACTGAAGCTTTCTTT

v_gene: TRBV5-6
d_gene: -
abundance: many
j_gene: TRBJ1-5
CDR3aa: CASSLGGAGLNQPQHF
CDR3nt: TGTGCCAGCAGCTTGGGAGGCGCAGGGCTCAATCAGCCCCAGCATTTT

v_gene: TRBV11-2
d_gene: -
abundance: -
j_gene: TRBJ2-7
CDR3aa: CASNLLGAPGEQYF
CDR3nt: TGTGCCAGCAACCTACTTGGAGCCCCCGGCGAGCAGTACTTC

v_gene: TRBV24-1
d_gene: -
abundance: many
j_gene: TRBJ1-2
CDR3aa: CATSFRGDGYTF
CDR3nt: TGTGCCACCAGCTTCAGGGGAGATGGCTACACCTTC

v_gene: TRBV7-9
d_gene: -
abundance: -
j_gene: TRBJ1-1
CDR3aa: CASSQQGFHTEAFF
CDR3nt: TGTGCCAGCAGCCAACAGGGTTTTCACACTGAAGCTTTCTTT

v_gene: TRBV6-1
d_gene: TRBD2
abundance: -
j_gene: TRBJ2-7
CDR3aa: CASSETSGRGEQYF
CDR3nt: TGTGCCAGCAGTGAAACGAGCGGGAGGGGCGAGCAGTACTTC

v_gene: TRBV6-5
d_gene: -
abundance: -
j_gene: TRBJ1-1
CDR3aa: CASSNKIQVNTEAFF
CDR3nt: TGTGCCAGCAGTAACAAAATACAGGTTAACACTGAAGCTTTCTTT

v_gene: TRBV9
d_gene: -
abundance: -
j_gene: TRBJ2-1
CDR3aa: CASSVGGGPYNEQFF
CDR3nt: TGTGCCAGCAGCGTAGGCGGAGGGCCTTACAATGAGCAGTTCTTC

v_gene: TRBV29-1
d_gene: -
abundance: few
j_gene: TRBJ1-2
CDR3aa: CSVGQGSGYTF
CDR3nt: TGCAGCGTTGGTCAGGGAAGTGGCTACACCTTC

v_gene: TRBV12-3/TRBV12-4
d_gene: -
abundance: -
j_gene: TRBJ1-1
CDR3aa: CASSLTGSDTEAFF
CDR3nt: TGTGCCAGCAGTTTAACAGGGTCCGACACTGAAGCTTTCTTT